This T cell receptor beta chain was retrieved from a study of cytomegalovirus exposure and HLA in healthy donors. General study points: Some TCR beta chains (more than 150 of them) were listed as cytomegalovirus-associated.

Turning to this clone: As yet, its antigen is unknown.

Generated by immunoSEQ multiplex PCR, the TCRdb table keeps only in-frame clones and is missing some. The repertoire holds approximately 120,000 clones, about 91% seen once, with approximately 1% in the top ten. Sequenced input: PBMCs. The receptor's source is a young woman in good health and CMV-seronegative.

The DNA of the CDR3 is TGCGCCAGCAGCATCAGACAGGGGGCTGACGGGGAGCTGTTTTTT. Encoded protein: CASSIRQGADGELFF. This chain uses TRBV5-1 with TRBJ2-2; TRBD1 agrees at 10 bases. The trim removed 4 bases at V and 7 bases at J, leaving 7 bases unmatched. The germline CDR1 and CDR2 sequences are SGHRS and YFSETQ. The length of the CDR3 is 15 residues.